The source of this T cell receptor (beta chain) is a study of blood T cells in healthy people across ages. The CDR3 is 15 amino acids. CDR1 is MDHEN, CDR2 SYDVKM, per germline. V lost 6 bases to trimming and J lost 6 bases, with 21 bases between them. A second roughly 6 to 12 cycle PCR used barcoded and J-beta primers. TCRdb ran MiXCR on the 5' RACE reads and lists one entry per CDR3 protein. The sample includes approximately 320,000 distinct CDR3 sequences, less than 30% of them seen just once. The rearrangement uses TRBV28 and TRBJ2-7, with D perhaps TRBD1 or TRBD2 (8 bases each). The receptor's source is a woman in her 70s in good health. Sequences were obtained from blood. The CDR3 is CASSRIRTGTSEQYF. DNA for the CDR3: TGTGCCAGCAGCCGCATACGGACAGGGACTAGCGAGCAGTACTTC.